This entry lists 19 T cell receptor beta chains sequenced from one sample in a study of siplizumab effects on memory and regulatory T cells. Libraries were prepared by immunoSEQ multiplex PCR; TCRdb keeps only in-frame clonotypes and omits some of them. The sample lists 94,000 or so clones; 96% were seen once. Sequenced material: naive CD4+ T cells sorted from blood. These receptor sequences come from a human donor in good health.

The gene calls are TRBV7-2 and TRBJ2-1; D ambiguous. CDR3 length equals 12 residues. Germline-derived CDR1 and CDR2 are SGHTA and FQGNSA. Trimming shortened V by 5 bases and J by 6 bases, and 8 bases separated the two germline ends. The CDR3: CASSPTVNEQFF. The CDR3 DNA sequence: TGTGCCAGCAGCCCGACGGTCAATGAGCAGTTCTTC.

This clone appeared a single time. V is TRBV19 and J is TRBJ2-6, with D possibly TRBD1 on 5 matching bases. Per the germline V gene, CDR1 is LNHDA and CDR2 is SQIVND (reference sequence). V was pared by 2 bases and J by 2 bases, with 25 bases between. This CDR3 contains 21 residues. The CDR3 spells CASSISGPGGSSSTGANVLTF. CDR3 sequence (DNA): TGTGCCAGTAGTATATCAGGGCCGGGTGGTTCTAGTTCTACTGGGGCCAACGTCCTGACTTTC.

V is TRBV7-3 and J is TRBJ2-5, with D possibly being TRBD1 (5 bases). Trimming left V 0 bases short and J 5 bases short, with 10 bases between. This CDR3 region has 14 residues. CDR1 and CDR2 (germline): SGHTA, FQGTGA. The CDR3 region has the DNA TGTGCCAGCAGCTTAACCTCAGGGCTTGAGACCCAGTACTTC. It is translated as CASSLTSGLETQYF.

This chain uses TRBV6-5 with TRBJ2-7; D not resolved. The CDR3 totals 14 residues. Trimming shortened V by 6 bases and J by 0 bases, and 12 bases separated the two germline ends. Germline V CDR1 and CDR2: MNHEY, SVGAGI. This CDR3 reads CASRSQWPSYEQYF. CDR3 DNA sequence: TGTGCCAGCAGGAGCCAGTGGCCCTCCTACGAGCAGTACTTC.

V usage is TRBV10-1 and J usage is TRBJ1-1; D gene uncertain. Germline V gives CDR1 WNHNN, CDR2 SYGVQD (reference sequence). V gave up 6 bases and J gave up 1 base, with 12 bases separating them. The CDR3 sequence is 14 residues long. CDR3 in DNA: TGCGCCAGCAGGGACCGGACGGAGAACACTGAAGCTTTCTTT. Amino acid sequence: CASRDRTENTEAFF.

The V gene is TRBV7-9, the J gene TRBJ1-3; no clear D gene. Per germline, CDR1 SEHNR and CDR2 FQNEAQ (reference sequence). The ends were cut back, 2 bases at V and 3 bases at J, with 11 bases in the middle. The CDR3 runs 15 residues. CDR3 region: CASSLNLGDGNTIYF. CDR3 DNA: TGTGCCAGCAGCTTAAATCTAGGCGATGGAAACACCATATATTTT.

The V gene is TRBV5-4, the J gene TRBJ2-3; D could derive from TRBD1 or TRBD2 (5 bases each). CDR1 SGHNT and CDR2 YYREEE come from the germline V gene (reference sequence). V was trimmed by 0 bases and J by 5 bases, leaving 13 bases between them. The CDR3 loop spans 15 amino acids. The CDR3 loop is CASSLAGGRGDTQYF. The CDR3, as DNA: TGTGCCAGCAGCTTGGCTGGGGGTCGGGGAGATACGCAGTATTTT.

The chain carries TRBV5-6 and TRBJ1-1; 11 bases fit TRBD1. CDR1 SGHDT and CDR2 YYEEEE come from the germline V gene. The junction had 6 bases not matched to a gene; V was cut back by 4 bases and J by 7 bases. The CDR3 runs to 14 residues. CDR3 DNA: TGTGCCAGCAGCCCTGGGACAGGGGGTGATGAAGCTTTCTTT. Its protein product is CASSPGTGGDEAFF.

The chain employs TRBV5-4 and TRBJ2-3; D is perhaps TRBD1 or TRBD2 (5 bases each). CDR3 length equals 14 residues. V gave up 1 base and J gave up 4 bases, with 10 bases separating them. CDR1 and CDR2 from the germline V gene are SGHNT and YYREEE (reference sequence). The CDR3 region has the DNA TGTGCCAGCAGCTTGTCTGGGGGTCCAGATACGCAGTATTTT. It codes for CASSLSGGPDTQYF.

The CDR3 sequence is CASGRYEQYF. In DNA, the CDR3 is TGTGCCTCAGGACGGTACGAGCAGTACTTC. This rearrangement joins TRBV30 to TRBJ2-7; the D is unclear. Looked up from germline, CDR1 is GTSNPN and CDR2 is SVGIG (reference sequence). The CDR3 has 10 amino acids. Trimming pared 7 bases from V and 4 bases from J, leaving 8 bases between.

The chain joins TRBV10-2 to TRBJ1-2; the match to TRBD1 covers 11 bases. Germline assignment: CDR1 WSHSY and CDR2 SAAADI. The CDR3 length is 17 residues. V dropped 4 bases and J dropped 3; count of bases not matched to a gene: 10. The CDR3 protein is CASSGTGTGGGYYGYTF. In DNA, the CDR3 is TGCGCCAGCAGTGGGACCGGGACAGGGGGGGGGTACTATGGCTACACCTTC.

This chain connects TRBV7-9 to TRBJ2-6; D gene ambiguous. This CDR3 is 11 amino acids long. Trimming cost V 10 bases and J 0 bases, with 1 base left between them. Germline-derived CDR1 and CDR2 are SEHNR and FQNEAQ (reference sequence). The CDR3 nucleotides are TGTGCCAACTCTGGGGCCAACGTCCTGACTTTC. Protein product: CANSGANVLTF.

This chain connects TRBV2 to TRBJ2-5, with 7 bases lining up with TRBD2. The CDR3 consists of 15 residues. The J segment lost 0 bases and the V segment lost 5 bases, leaving 6 bases of the junction unmatched. Germline assignment: CDR1 SNHLY and CDR2 FYNNEI. In DNA form, the CDR3 reads TGTGCCAGCAGTAGTCGGCGGGGGTACCAAGAGACCCAGTACTTC. Amino acid sequence: CASSSRRGYQETQYF. The whole variable domain, filled in from reference TRBV2 and TRBJ2-5, reads EPEVTQTPSHQVTQMGQEVILRCVPISNHLYFYWYRQILGQKVEFLVSFYNNEISEKSEIFDDQFSVERPDGSNFTLKIRSTKLEDSAMYFCASSSRRGYQETQYFGPGTRLLVL.

The table lists this clone with a count of one. This rearrangement joins TRBV9 to TRBJ2-7; D perhaps matches TRBD2 (6 bases). Germline V gene lookup returns CDR1 SGDLS and CDR2 YYNGEE. Trimming stripped 0 bases from V and 6 bases from J, with 10 bases between. This CDR3 spans 13 amino acids. The CDR3 DNA reads TGTGCCAGCAGCGTAGATCTAGCGTTCGAGCAGTACTTC. It codes for CASSVDLAFEQYF.

This clone was recorded once. This chain uses TRBV5-6 with TRBJ2-2; unclear D gene. The V gene's germline CDR1 is SGHDT and CDR2 YYEEEE. The CDR3 has 15 residues. V dropped 0 bases and J dropped 6 bases, with 12 bases sitting between them. CDR3 region: CASSLDQASSGELFF. The CDR3 DNA reads as TGTGCCAGCAGCTTGGATCAGGCTAGTTCCGGGGAGCTGTTTTTT.

The chain recombines TRBV4-1 with TRBJ1-2; a weak D match, TRBD1 (5 bases). Germline assignment: CDR1 MGHRA and CDR2 YSYEKL. Trimming stripped 1 base from V and 3 bases from J, with 12 bases between. CDR3 size: 15 residues. The CDR3 loop reads CASSQGGVRHYGYTF. The CDR3 region has the DNA TGCGCCAGCAGCCAAGGGGGGGTGAGGCACTATGGCTACACCTTC.

This chain connects TRBV6-1 to TRBJ2-5; D is possibly TRBD1 or TRBD2 (6 bases each). The CDR3 has 12 residues. Germline V gene sequence: CDR1 MNHNS, CDR2 SASEGT. The ends were cut back, 8 bases at V and 4 bases at J, with 11 bases in the middle. The CDR3 spells CASGGRGETQYF. Written as DNA, the CDR3 is TGTGCCAGCGGGGGGCGAGGAGAGACCCAGTACTTC.

The gene calls are TRBV6-6 and TRBJ1-1, with 7 nucleotides matching TRBD1. V lost 10 bases to trimming and J lost 1 base; unmatched junction nucleotides: 12. The V gene's germline CDR1 is MNHNY and CDR2 SVGAGI (reference sequence). This CDR3 has 15 residues. This chain's CDR3 is CAIRDTGEENTEAFF. DNA of the CDR3: TGTGCCATCAGAGATACAGGGGAGGAGAACACTGAAGCTTTCTTT.

The genes are TRBV5-6 and TRBJ2-3; TRBD1 might be the D (6 bases). This CDR3 is 14 amino acids long. Trimming removed 3 bases at V and 2 bases at J, with 10 bases between. Germline V CDR1 and CDR2: SGHDT, YYEEEE. CDR3 sequence: CASSYRDITDTQYF. The CDR3 region has the DNA TGTGCCAGCAGCTACCGGGACATCACAGATACGCAGTATTTT.